This T cell receptor beta chain was captured in a study of blood T cell repertoires in COVID-19. Turning to the study itself: COVID-19 samples from acute and convalescent phases originated in the United States, Italy and Spain. From T cells, B-cell-depleted T cells, or PBMCs came the material, which was cDNA or gDNA.

Sequenced by immunoSEQ multiplex PCR; TCRdb stores in-frame clones only, minus some. The table has roughly 160,000 clones, about 85% seen once. Per germline, CDR1 SGHRS and CDR2 YFSETQ. Trimming removed 3 bases at V and 4 bases at J, with 20 bases between. The CDR3 length is 16 residues. Followed longitudinally, the Seattle patients had been enrolled during active infection. The V and J genes are TRBV5-1 and TRBJ2-7; no reliable D call. Material for sequencing was peripheral blood. The clonotype comes from an elderly woman with COVID-19, enrolled during active disease. For the CDR3, the DNA is TGCGCCAGCAGCTCTAGTCCCGAGGAGCTAAGGTACGAGCAGTACTTC. It yields the protein CASSSSPEELRYEQYF.